One and the same sample provided the 21 T cell receptor beta chains below, sequenced in a study of quantifying T cell responses using KT2 cells. For the study at large: TCR alpha and beta constant-region primers primed reverse transcription of RNA.

The cDNA 3' end received a ligated oligonucleotide with a UMI. First-round PCR used three to five cycles and beta primers RC1.1 and RC1.2 covering TRBC1 and TRBC2. TCRdb redid the calling of the UMI-ligation and nested PCR reads with MiXCR, one entry per CDR3 protein. The table shows just under 50,000 distinct CDR3 sequences, with 11% occurring only once. The source material was PBMCs spiked with cells of the T cell clone KT2. The receptors shown here come from a human donor.

This clonotype was counted a few times. The chain has TRBV15 and TRBJ1-2, with a weak D call TRBD1 (5 bases). CDR1 and CDR2 from the germline V gene are LNHNV and YYDKDF (reference sequence). The CDR3 runs to 14 residues. The germline V and J ends were trimmed by 0 bases and 5 bases, with 10 bases remaining between them. The CDR3, as DNA: TGTGCCACCAGCAGAGATCGGGACTGGTATGGCTACACCTTC. Amino acids: CATSRDRDWYGYTF.

This clonotype was observed many times. The chain joins TRBV29-1 to TRBJ2-3, with a tentative D call TRBD1 (6 bases). Germline CDR1 reads SQVTM; CDR2 reads ANQGSEA. This CDR3 has 12 amino acids. Trimming cost V 6 bases and J 3 bases, with 10 bases left between them. The DNA for the CDR3 is TGCAGCGTGGGGGCAAGGACAGATACGCAGTATTTT. Translation: CSVGARTDTQYF.

This clonotype was observed a few times. The gene calls are TRBV28 and TRBJ1-1; D is perhaps TRBD1 (6 bases). The CDR3 runs to 16 residues. The germline V gene encodes CDR1 MDHEN and CDR2 SYDVKM. Between the trimmed V and J ends, which lost 1 base and 2 bases, there was a span of 14 bases. CDR3 sequence (DNA): TGTGCCAGCAGTTTATTTAGGGGGGCGCCCAACACTGAAGCTTTCTTT. Translating it yields CASSLFRGAPNTEAFF.

A few counts support this clonotype. The chain carries TRBV2 and TRBJ2-7; TRBD1 matches at 7 bases. Germline lookup yields CDR1 SNHLY and CDR2 FYNNEI. The CDR3 is made up of 14 amino acids. V lost 4 bases, J lost 3 bases, and 6 bases stayed unmatched. This CDR3 is CASSVGQDFYEQYF. CDR3 in DNA: TGTGCCAGCAGTGTTGGACAGGACTTCTACGAGCAGTACTTC.

This clonotype was counted only a few times. This rearrangement joins TRBV6-1 to TRBJ1-4; D is possibly TRBD1 (6 bases). V lost 6 bases and J lost 1, with 12 bases in between. The germline CDR1 and CDR2 sequences are MNHNS and SASEGT. The CDR3 length is 15 residues. CDR3 in amino acids: CASSTLQGTNEKLFF. As DNA, the CDR3 is TGTGCCAGCAGCACACTACAGGGAACTAATGAAAAACTGTTTTTT.

The CDR3 spells CSAPPSGWGTEAFF. DNA of the CDR3: TGCAGTGCTCCACCGTCGGGTTGGGGGACTGAAGCTTTCTTT. This rearrangement joins TRBV20-1 to TRBJ1-1, with D possibly matching TRBD1 (5 bases). Germline V CDR1 and CDR2: DFQATT, SNEGSKA (reference sequence). Trimming removed 5 bases at V and 5 bases at J, with 18 bases between. This CDR3 region has 14 residues.

A few counts support this clonotype. This chain connects TRBV5-1 to TRBJ2-7; 8 nucleotides line up with TRBD2. Germline V gene data show CDR1 as SGHRS and CDR2 as YFSETQ. CDR3 length: 17 residues. Trimming took 0 bases from V and 3 from J; bases not matched to a gene: 11. The CDR3 reads CASSLGAGGRRIYEQYF. The CDR3 DNA follows: TGCGCCAGCAGCTTGGGGGCGGGGGGCCGCAGGATCTACGAGCAGTACTTC.

This clonotype occurred a few times. The chain carries TRBV29-1 and TRBJ2-3; the D is unclear. Trimming stripped 5 bases from V and 0 bases from J, with 15 bases between. Germline V gene data show CDR1 as SQVTM and CDR2 as ANQGSEA. The CDR3 loop spans 15 amino acids. The CDR3: CSVYRTAPSTDTQYF. DNA for the CDR3: TGCAGCGTTTATCGGACGGCTCCTAGCACAGATACGCAGTATTTT.

The chain couples TRBV27 to TRBJ2-1; 7 bases fit TRBD2. CDR1 and CDR2 (germline): MNHEY, SMNVEV (reference sequence). V was pared by 2 bases and J by 5 bases, with 15 bases of the junction left unmatched. CDR3 length equals 18 residues. CDR3 nucleotide sequence: TGTGCCAGCAGTTTACCCGGGAGGAACCCACTTAGTGACAATGAGCAGTTCTTC. Translating gives CASSLPGRNPLSDNEQFF.

In this sample, this clonotype turned up a few times. The chain carries TRBV18 and TRBJ1-5; 10 bases line up with TRBD1. Losses at the gene ends were 6 bases for V and 1 base for J; bases not matched to a gene: 6. CDR1 is KGHSH, CDR2 LQKENI, per germline. The CDR3 contains 16 residues. The DNA of the CDR3 is TGTGCCAGCTCTCGACAGGGGGCGATGAGCAATCAGCCCCAGCATTTT. Translation: CASSRQGAMSNQPQHF.

The rearrangement links TRBV3-1 to TRBJ1-6; no clear D. Germline V lookup: CDR1 LGHDT, CDR2 YNNKEL (reference sequence). V dropped 3 bases and J dropped 4 bases, with 7 bases sitting between them. The CDR3 has 14 amino acids. The CDR3 DNA sequence: TGTGCCAGCAGCCACGCAGCATATAATTCACCCCTCCACTTT. Translating it yields CASSHAAYNSPLHF. The entire variable domain, with the rest obtained from reference TRBV3-1 and TRBJ1-6, is as follows: DTAVSQTPKYLVTQMGNDKSIKCEQNLGHDTMYWYKQDSKKFLKIMFSYNNKELIINETVPNRFSPKSPDKAHLNLHINSLELGDSAVYFCASSHAAYNSPLHFGNGTRLTVT.

This clonotype was recorded many times. The CDR3 DNA sequence: TGTGCCAGCAGCTTAGGTCCCTACAATGAGCAGTTCTTC. Its translation: CASSLGPYNEQFF. The chain couples TRBV11-1 to TRBJ2-1, with D unresolved. V lost 1 base and J lost 2, with 3 bases in between. Germline V gives CDR1 SGHAT, CDR2 FQDESV (reference sequence). The CDR3 has 13 amino acids.

In its sample, this clonotype was seen many times. This chain uses TRBV5-1 with TRBJ2-5; tentative D call: TRBD1 (5 bases). CDR1 SGHRS and CDR2 YFSETQ come from the germline V gene. The CDR3 loop spans 15 amino acids. Trimming removed 4 bases at V and 4 bases at J, with 17 bases between. The CDR3 DNA is TGCGCCAGCAGCCGAAGCCCAGGGTTTAGAGAGACCCAGTACTTC. It codes for CASSRSPGFRETQYF.

CDR3 in DNA: TGTGCCAGCAGCCCCGATCCACAGGGGTCGGGCACTGAAGCTTTCTTT. Its protein is CASSPDPQGSGTEAFF. The chain carries TRBV5-4 and TRBJ1-1, with 7 bases matching TRBD1. V was pared by 4 bases and J by 4 bases, with 13 bases of the junction left unmatched. Looked up from germline, CDR1 is SGHNT and CDR2 is YYREEE (reference sequence). The CDR3 is 16 residues long.

Ten or more counts support this clonotype. The CDR3 sequence is CASALRDEQFF. CDR3 DNA sequence: TGTGCCAGCGCCTTACGGGATGAGCAGTTCTTC. The V and J genes are TRBV7-8 and TRBJ2-1; D unclear. This CDR3 has 11 residues. Germline values: CDR1 SGHVS, CDR2 FQNEAQ. Trimming removed 8 bases from V and 8 bases from J, with 10 bases in between.

This clonotype has more than one count but fewer than ten. J is TRBJ2-7 and V is TRBV18; 9 bases align to TRBD1. Germline lookup yields CDR1 KGHSH and CDR2 LQKENI. With 6 bases clipped from V and 0 bases from J, the junction kept 18 bases outside the gene matches. CDR3 length: 19 residues. Here the CDR3 DNA reads TGTGCCAGCTCTCCTTACCTCCTCGGGACAGGGACCTCCTCCTACGAGCAGTACTTC. It specifies CASSPYLLGTGTSSYEQYF.

There are a few counts of this clonotype. The genes are TRBV5-5 and TRBJ1-4; D not resolved. CDR1 and CDR2 (germline): SGHKS, YYEKEE (reference sequence). The CDR3 covers 12 residues. V was pared by 4 bases and J by 8 bases, with 9 bases between. DNA for the CDR3: TGTGCCAGCAGCCGTCCCCGGGAAAAACTGTTTTTT. Translating gives CASSRPREKLFF.

The rearrangement joins TRBV6-5 to TRBJ2-1, with a tentative D call TRBD2 (5 bases). Germline CDR1 is MNHEY and CDR2 is SVGAGI. Trimming took 0 bases from V and 0 from J, leaving 6 bases between them. CDR3 length: 15 residues. In DNA, the CDR3 is TGTGCCAGCAGTTACTCGGGGAGCTCCTACAATGAGCAGTTCTTC. Its protein is CASSYSGSSYNEQFF.

This clonotype was counted a few times. V is TRBV7-3 and J is TRBJ2-1, with 13 bases identical to TRBD2. J was trimmed by 1 base and V by 5 bases; bases with no gene match: 11. The CDR3 sequence is 19 residues long. Germline V CDR1 and CDR2: SGHTA, FQGTGA. CDR3 nucleotides: TGTGCCAGCAGCCCCCTAATACTAGCGGGGGGGATATCCTACAATGAGCAGTTCTTC. Amino acid sequence: CASSPLILAGGISYNEQFF.

J is TRBJ2-1 and V is TRBV12-3 or TRBV12-4, with 8 bases aligning to TRBD2. J gave up 4 bases and V 2 bases, and 7 bases lay outside the gene matches. There are 16 residues in the CDR3. Here the CDR3 DNA reads TGTGCCAGCAGTTTATTCGCGGGGGGATCTTACAATGAGCAGTTCTTC. The encoded protein is CASSLFAGGSYNEQFF.

The chain is built from TRBV18 and TRBJ1-1; TRBD1 matches 8 bases. With 5 bases clipped from V and 7 bases from J, the junction kept 9 bases outside the gene matches. This CDR3 is built from 14 residues. Germline CDR1 is KGHSH and CDR2 is LQKENI. CDR3 protein: CASSSASDRVEAFF. CDR3 DNA: TGTGCCAGCTCATCCGCCTCGGACAGGGTTGAAGCTTTCTTT. Complete variable domain (other parts from reference TRBV18 and TRBJ1-1): NAGVMQNPRHLVRRRGQEARLRCSPMKGHSHVYWYRQLPEEGLKFMVYLQKENIIDESGMPKERFSAEFPKEGPSILRIQQVVRGDSAAYFCASSSASDRVEAFFGQGTRLTVV.